These T cell receptor beta chains were read from a single sample in a study of T cell responses to AZD1222 COVID-19 vaccine. The protocol was immunoSEQ multiplex PCR, while the TCRdb copy is restricted to in-frame clones and leaves out a portion. The data show fewer than 120,000 clones, with 85% to 95% seen just once and over 6% held by the top ten. Material: peripheral blood, obtained on day 0 of AZD1222 vaccination. The receptors stem from an adult in good health. The CDR3 runs from the conserved cysteine through the conserved F or W. A D gene is named only where the DNA matches it firmly. Clone size is shown for a subset of rows, as once, few, many or a class of expanded clone.

v_call: TRBV5-1
j_call: TRBJ1-6
clone_size: -
d_call: -
cdr3_nt: TGCGCCAGCAGCGGAAGTAATTCACCCCTCCACTTT
cdr3_aa: CASSGSNSPLHF

v_call: TRBV2
j_call: TRBJ2-1
clone_size: -
d_call: -
cdr3_nt: TGTGCCAGCAGGGGCGGGACGAATGACAATGAGCAGTTCTTC
cdr3_aa: CASRGGTNDNEQFF

v_call: TRBV9
j_call: TRBJ1-5
clone_size: -
d_call: -
cdr3_nt: TGTGCCAGCAGCGTAGTGGGCAGGGAGTTGAATCAGCCCCAGCATTTT
cdr3_aa: CASSVVGRELNQPQHF

v_call: TRBV4-1
j_call: TRBJ2-2
clone_size: -
d_call: TRBD1
cdr3_nt: TGCGCCAGCAGCCAACAGGGGGCGAGGAACACCGGGGAGCTGTTTTTT
cdr3_aa: CASSQQGARNTGELFF

v_call: TRBV28
j_call: TRBJ2-1
clone_size: -
d_call: TRBD2
cdr3_nt: TGTGCCAGCAGACCTTCTAGCGGGGGGAAGAATGAGCAGTTCTTC
cdr3_aa: CASRPSSGGKNEQFF

v_call: TRBV12-3/TRBV12-4
j_call: TRBJ1-1
clone_size: -
d_call: -
cdr3_nt: TGTGCCAGCAAGGGGGATGTGAACACTGAAGCTTTCTTT
cdr3_aa: CASKGDVNTEAFF

v_call: TRBV11-2
j_call: TRBJ1-3
clone_size: -
d_call: -
cdr3_nt: TGTGCCACTCCGGGTCCCTCTGGAAACACCATATATTTT
cdr3_aa: CATPGPSGNTIYF

v_call: TRBV18
j_call: TRBJ1-3
clone_size: -
d_call: -
cdr3_nt: TGTGCCAGCTCACCCTCATTAGGACGGAACTCTGGAAACACCATATATTTT
cdr3_aa: CASSPSLGRNSGNTIYF

v_call: TRBV4-2
j_call: TRBJ1-1
clone_size: -
d_call: -
cdr3_nt: TGTGCCTGTTCTACGCCCAACACTGAAGCTTTCTTT
cdr3_aa: CACSTPNTEAFF

v_call: TRBV5-4
j_call: TRBJ1-5
clone_size: -
d_call: -
cdr3_nt: TGTGCCAGCAGCTTTGGCGGGAATAGCAATCAGCCCCAGCATTTT
cdr3_aa: CASSFGGNSNQPQHF

v_call: TRBV18
j_call: TRBJ2-2
clone_size: once
d_call: -
cdr3_nt: TGTGCCAGCTCTACCATATCCGGGGAGCTGTTTTTT
cdr3_aa: CASSTISGELFF

v_call: TRBV7-8
j_call: TRBJ1-3
clone_size: -
d_call: TRBD1
cdr3_nt: TGTGCCAGCAGCTTAGCGGCAGGGGGCCCGGGTGGAAGAGGAAACACCATATATTTT
cdr3_aa: CASSLAAGGPGGRGNTIYF

v_call: TRBV11-3
j_call: TRBJ2-5
clone_size: -
d_call: -
cdr3_nt: TGTGCCAGCAGCTTAGGGGCCCGTGGGCAAGAGACCCAGTACTTC
cdr3_aa: CASSLGARGQETQYF

v_call: TRBV7-3
j_call: TRBJ2-5
clone_size: -
d_call: TRBD2
cdr3_nt: TGTGCCAGCAGCTTCGGTAGTCGGGGGGGCCTTGAGACCCAGTACTTC
cdr3_aa: CASSFGSRGGLETQYF

v_call: TRBV5-1
j_call: TRBJ2-1
clone_size: once
d_call: -
cdr3_nt: TGCGCCAGCAGCTTGGCCCCGGGGGCCGGCAATGAGCAGTTCTTC
cdr3_aa: CASSLAPGAGNEQFF

v_call: TRBV3-1/TRBV3-2
j_call: TRBJ1-2
clone_size: once
d_call: -
cdr3_nt: TGTGCCAGCAGCCAAGAAATGGGGGCGGTCCGCTATGGCTACACCTTC
cdr3_aa: CASSQEMGAVRYGYTF

v_call: TRBV4-2
j_call: TRBJ1-2
clone_size: -
d_call: TRBD1
cdr3_nt: TGTGCCAGCAGCACGGACAGGGGCGGCTACACCTTC
cdr3_aa: CASSTDRGGYTF

v_call: TRBV5-8
j_call: TRBJ2-5
clone_size: -
d_call: TRBD2
cdr3_nt: TGTGCCAGCAGCGTAAGGACTAGCGGGGGAAACCAAGAGACCCAGTACTTC
cdr3_aa: CASSVRTSGGNQETQYF

v_call: TRBV3-1/TRBV3-2
j_call: TRBJ2-2
clone_size: -
d_call: TRBD1
cdr3_nt: TGTGCCAGCAGCCGAGACAGGGGGCGGGGCACCGGGGAGCTGTTTTTT
cdr3_aa: CASSRDRGRGTGELFF

v_call: TRBV2
j_call: TRBJ2-3
clone_size: -
d_call: TRBD1
cdr3_nt: TGTGCCAGCAGACCGGGACAGGCGGTCACAGATACGCAGTATTTT
cdr3_aa: CASRPGQAVTDTQYF

v_call: TRBV7-9
j_call: TRBJ1-2
clone_size: -
d_call: -
cdr3_nt: TGTGCCAGCAGCACCCGGGGGGCCGCTAACTATGGCTACACCTTC
cdr3_aa: CASSTRGAANYGYTF

v_call: TRBV3-1/TRBV3-2
j_call: TRBJ1-3
clone_size: -
d_call: -
cdr3_nt: TGTGCCAGCAGCCTGAAACCTGGAAACACCATATATTTT
cdr3_aa: CASSLKPGNTIYF

v_call: TRBV9
j_call: TRBJ2-1
clone_size: -
d_call: TRBD1
cdr3_nt: TGTGCCAGCAGCACGCGCCAGCCACCGACAGGGGAATCCTACAATGAGCAGTTCTTC
cdr3_aa: CASSTRQPPTGESYNEQFF

v_call: TRBV3-1/TRBV3-2
j_call: TRBJ1-1
clone_size: once
d_call: -
cdr3_nt: TGTGCCAGCAGCCAACCGGGAAACGTCATGGCTGAAGCTTTCTTT
cdr3_aa: CASSQPGNVMAEAFF

v_call: TRBV5-1
j_call: TRBJ2-5
clone_size: -
d_call: TRBD1
cdr3_nt: TGCGCCAGCAGCACACAGGGGGCTCCCCTAGAGACCCAGTACTTC
cdr3_aa: CASSTQGAPLETQYF

v_call: TRBV6-6
j_call: TRBJ2-1
clone_size: -
d_call: TRBD2
cdr3_nt: TGTGCCACCGGACTAGCGGGGTACAATGAGCAGTTCTTC
cdr3_aa: CATGLAGYNEQFF

v_call: TRBV5-1
j_call: TRBJ1-1
clone_size: -
d_call: -
cdr3_nt: TGCGCCAGCAGCTCCTCGACCGGGGACACTGAAGCTTTCTTT
cdr3_aa: CASSSSTGDTEAFF

v_call: TRBV24-1
j_call: TRBJ1-3
clone_size: few
d_call: -
cdr3_nt: TGTGCCACCAGTGGAGCAGGGGAGAACACCATATATTTT
cdr3_aa: CATSGAGENTIYF

v_call: TRBV27
j_call: TRBJ2-7
clone_size: -
d_call: -
cdr3_nt: TGTGCCAGCAGTCCAGGGACCCTCTCCTACGAGCAGTACTTC
cdr3_aa: CASSPGTLSYEQYF

v_call: TRBV7-6
j_call: TRBJ1-2
clone_size: -
d_call: -
cdr3_nt: TGTGCCAGCAGCTTAATGGGAGGCTACACCTTC
cdr3_aa: CASSLMGGYTF

v_call: TRBV2
j_call: TRBJ1-6
clone_size: -
d_call: -
cdr3_nt: TGTGCCAGCAGGCCTACAAGGAGCTCCTATAATTCACCCCTCCACTTT
cdr3_aa: CASRPTRSSYNSPLHF

v_call: TRBV11-2
j_call: TRBJ1-6
clone_size: -
d_call: -
cdr3_nt: TGTGCCAGCAGCCGTAATTTTCCAGGACGAAGCTCCTATAATTCACCCCTCCACTTT
cdr3_aa: CASSRNFPGRSSYNSPLHF

v_call: TRBV4-1
j_call: TRBJ1-4
clone_size: few
d_call: -
cdr3_nt: TGCGCCAGCAGCCAACCTCACCAGATCGTTTTT
cdr3_aa: CASSQPHQIVF

v_call: TRBV27
j_call: TRBJ1-6
clone_size: once
d_call: -
cdr3_nt: TGTGCCAGTCTCGGGGGTCTTAATTCACCCCTCCACTTT
cdr3_aa: CASLGGLNSPLHF

v_call: TRBV5-1
j_call: TRBJ1-1
clone_size: few
d_call: -
cdr3_nt: TGCGCCAGCAGCTCGGGGGCGTACACTGAAGCTTTCTTT
cdr3_aa: CASSSGAYTEAFF

v_call: TRBV9
j_call: TRBJ2-2
clone_size: -
d_call: -
cdr3_nt: TGTGCCAGCAGTAACACTTACACCGGGGAGCTGTTTTTT
cdr3_aa: CASSNTYTGELFF

v_call: TRBV5-1
j_call: TRBJ2-1
clone_size: -
d_call: -
cdr3_nt: TGCGCCAGCAGCTGGAGGGGACAGAGCTCCTACAATGAGCAGTTCTTC
cdr3_aa: CASSWRGQSSYNEQFF

v_call: TRBV6-2/TRBV6-3
j_call: TRBJ2-3
clone_size: -
d_call: TRBD2
cdr3_nt: TGTGCCAGCAGTTGGACTAGCGGGGACCTCACAGATACGCAGTATTTT
cdr3_aa: CASSWTSGDLTDTQYF

v_call: TRBV6-1
j_call: TRBJ2-7
clone_size: -
d_call: -
cdr3_nt: TGTGCCAGCAGTGAAGAGGCCCGTGGAGAGCAGTACTTC
cdr3_aa: CASSEEARGEQYF

v_call: TRBV28
j_call: TRBJ1-5
clone_size: -
d_call: -
cdr3_nt: TGTGCCAGCAGGATTTTCAGTCAGCCCCAGCATTTT
cdr3_aa: CASRIFSQPQHF

v_call: TRBV5-1
j_call: TRBJ1-5
clone_size: -
d_call: -
cdr3_nt: TGCGCCAGCAGCTGGGGGGGAAAGGATCAGCCCCAGCATTTT
cdr3_aa: CASSWGGKDQPQHF

v_call: TRBV11-2
j_call: TRBJ1-1
clone_size: many
d_call: -
cdr3_nt: TGTGCCAGCAGCCGACGGGGGAACACTGAAGCTTTCTTT
cdr3_aa: CASSRRGNTEAFF

v_call: TRBV29-1
j_call: TRBJ1-3
clone_size: -
d_call: -
cdr3_nt: TGCAGCGTTGTCGTCTCTGGAAACACCATATATTTT
cdr3_aa: CSVVVSGNTIYF

v_call: TRBV28
j_call: TRBJ1-1
clone_size: -
d_call: TRBD1
cdr3_nt: TGTGCCAGCAGTTCCAGGGGACAGTTCACTGAAGCTTTCTTT
cdr3_aa: CASSSRGQFTEAFF

v_call: TRBV12-3/TRBV12-4
j_call: TRBJ2-3
clone_size: -
d_call: -
cdr3_nt: TGTGCCAGCAGCTATCGAGATACGCAGTATTTT
cdr3_aa: CASSYRDTQYF

v_call: TRBV11-2
j_call: TRBJ1-1
clone_size: -
d_call: -
cdr3_nt: TGTGCCAGCAGCTTAGAGCAGGGGTTATCAAACACTGAAGCTTTCTTT
cdr3_aa: CASSLEQGLSNTEAFF

v_call: TRBV28
j_call: TRBJ2-7
clone_size: -
d_call: -
cdr3_nt: TGTGCCATCAGAGGTCCGGATACCTACGAGCAGTACTTC
cdr3_aa: CAIRGPDTYEQYF

v_call: TRBV9
j_call: TRBJ2-7
clone_size: medium-sized
d_call: -
cdr3_nt: TGTGCCAGCAGCCCCTCGCCCGGGGACGGGTACGAGCAGTACTTC
cdr3_aa: CASSPSPGDGYEQYF

v_call: TRBV6-1
j_call: TRBJ1-3
clone_size: -
d_call: -
cdr3_nt: TGTGCCAGCAGTGAAGCGAGTTCCGGGACGCGAGGAAACACCATATATTTT
cdr3_aa: CASSEASSGTRGNTIYF